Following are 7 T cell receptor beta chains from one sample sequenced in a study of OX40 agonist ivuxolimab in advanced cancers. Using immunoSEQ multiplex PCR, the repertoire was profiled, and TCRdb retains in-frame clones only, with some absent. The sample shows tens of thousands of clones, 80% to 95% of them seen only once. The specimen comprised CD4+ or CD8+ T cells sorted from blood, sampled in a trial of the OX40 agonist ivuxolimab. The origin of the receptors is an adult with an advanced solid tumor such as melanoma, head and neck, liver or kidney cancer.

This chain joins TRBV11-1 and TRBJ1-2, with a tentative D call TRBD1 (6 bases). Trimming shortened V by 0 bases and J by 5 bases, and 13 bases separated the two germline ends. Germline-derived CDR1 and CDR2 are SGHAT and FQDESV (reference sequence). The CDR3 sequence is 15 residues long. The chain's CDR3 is CASSLAPTGPYGYTF. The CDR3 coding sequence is TGTGCCAGCAGCTTAGCGCCGACAGGCCCTTATGGCTACACCTTC. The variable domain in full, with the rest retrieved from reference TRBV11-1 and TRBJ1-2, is EAEVAQSPRYKITEKSQAVAFWCDPISGHATLYWYRQILGQGPELLVQFQDESVVDDSQLPKDRFSAERLKGVDSTLKIQPAELGDSAMYLCASSLAPTGPYGYTFGSGTRLTVV.

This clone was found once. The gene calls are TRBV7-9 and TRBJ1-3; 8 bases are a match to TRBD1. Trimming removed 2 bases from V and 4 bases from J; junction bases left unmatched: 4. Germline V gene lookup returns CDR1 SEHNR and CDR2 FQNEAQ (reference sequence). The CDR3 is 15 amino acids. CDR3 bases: TGTGCCAGCAGCTTATCAGGGGGCTTGGGAAACACCATATATTTT. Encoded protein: CASSLSGGLGNTIYF.

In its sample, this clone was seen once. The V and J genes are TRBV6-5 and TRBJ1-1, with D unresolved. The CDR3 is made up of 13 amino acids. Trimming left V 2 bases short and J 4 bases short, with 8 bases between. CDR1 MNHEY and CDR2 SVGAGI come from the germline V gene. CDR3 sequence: CASSYTPGTEAFF. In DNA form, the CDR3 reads TGTGCCAGCAGTTACACCCCGGGCACTGAAGCTTTCTTT.

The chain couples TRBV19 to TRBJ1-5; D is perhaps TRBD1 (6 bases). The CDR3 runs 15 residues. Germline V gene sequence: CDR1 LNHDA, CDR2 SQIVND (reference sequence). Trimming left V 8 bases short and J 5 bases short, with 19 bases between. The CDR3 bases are TGTGCCAGTGGGGGCGGGAAGGGTGGACATCAGCCCCAGCATTTT. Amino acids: CASGGGKGGHQPQHF.

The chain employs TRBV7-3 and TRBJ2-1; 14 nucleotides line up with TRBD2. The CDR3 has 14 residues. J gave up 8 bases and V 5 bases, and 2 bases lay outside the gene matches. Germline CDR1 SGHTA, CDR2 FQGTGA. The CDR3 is CASSRGLAGDEQFF. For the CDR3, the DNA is TGTGCCAGCAGCAGGGGACTAGCGGGAGATGAGCAGTTCTTC.

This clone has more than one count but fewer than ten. CDR3 bases: TGCAGCGTTGGGGAGGGTGCGGGGAACACTGAAGCTTTCTTT. Its translation is CSVGEGAGNTEAFF. The chain joins TRBV29-1 to TRBJ1-1; D is uncertain. Germline V gene data show CDR1 as SQVTM and CDR2 as ANQGSEA. V lost 4 bases to trimming and J lost 1 base, with 13 bases between them. The length of the CDR3 is 14 residues.

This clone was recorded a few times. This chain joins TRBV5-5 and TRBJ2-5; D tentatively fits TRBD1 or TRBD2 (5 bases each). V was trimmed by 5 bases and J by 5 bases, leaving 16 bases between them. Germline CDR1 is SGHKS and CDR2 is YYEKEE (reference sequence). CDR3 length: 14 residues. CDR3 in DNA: TGTGCCAGCAGGTGGGGAGTAGGGGAGGAGACCCAGTACTTC. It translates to CASRWGVGEETQYF.